The 31 T cell receptor beta chains below come from one sample, sequenced in a study of CD8+ T cells in alopecia areata. cDNA serving as the sequencing template came from extracted, reverse transcribed RNA. The data were produced by immunoSEQ multiplex PCR, yet TCRdb's version contains in-frame clones alone and is incomplete. The data hold 200,000 to 250,000 clones, with about three fifths observed a single time. The material sequenced was CD4+ T cells sorted from blood, taken at week 0. These receptors were taken from a human donor with alopecia areata.

V gene TRBV7-3 combines with J gene TRBJ2-2, with 9 bases identical to TRBD2. This CDR3 region has 18 residues. The V gene's germline CDR1 is SGHTA and CDR2 FQGTGA. J lost 0 bases, V lost 4 bases, and 9 bases had no gene match. CDR3 region: CASSSLGSGGSNTGELFF. In DNA form, the CDR3 reads TGTGCCAGCAGCTCCCTGGGGAGCGGGGGGTCGAACACCGGGGAGCTGTTTTTT.

The chain recombines TRBV30 with TRBJ2-7, with 8 nucleotides matching TRBD2. The CDR3 loop spans 15 amino acids. CDR1 is GTSNPN, CDR2 SVGIG, per germline (reference sequence). V lost 0 bases, J lost 5 bases, and 9 bases stayed unmatched. In nucleotides, the CDR3 is TGTGCCTGGAGTGTCAGCGGGAGACGGAGACACGAGCAGTACTTC. Amino acids: CAWSVSGRRRHEQYF.

This clone was picked up a small number of times. The rearrangement joins TRBV6-5 to TRBJ2-7, with TRBD1 as a possible D gene (7 bases). Trimming pared 6 bases from V and 7 bases from J, leaving 13 bases between. The CDR3 is made up of 12 amino acids. Germline V gene sequence: CDR1 MNHEY, CDR2 SVGAGI. CDR3 nucleotide sequence: TGTGCCAGCAGCCTGACAGGGAGGGAGCAGTACTTC. Its protein product is CASSLTGREQYF.

As concerns this clone: Other DNA sequences of this sample code for an identical CDR3. The chain joins TRBV4-2 to TRBJ1-2; no definite D call. V lost 1 base, J lost 7 bases, and 4 bases lay in between. The CDR3 covers 11 residues. Germline CDR1 and CDR2: LGHNA and YNFKEQ. CDR3 residues: CASSQGGGYTF. The DNA of the CDR3 is TGTGCCAGCAGCCAAGGAGGTGGCTACACCTTC.

This clone has just a few counts. The V gene is TRBV2, the J gene TRBJ1-5; D gene uncertain. V was cut by 6 bases and J by 4 bases, with 10 bases left in between. Germline CDR1 SNHLY, CDR2 FYNNEI. The CDR3 covers 13 residues. The CDR3 loop is CASSPGFNQPQHF. The CDR3 DNA is TGTGCCAGCAGCCCGGGGTTTAATCAGCCCCAGCATTTT.

The chain is built from TRBV29-1 and TRBJ2-5; tentative D call: TRBD1 (8 bases). CDR3 length: 13 residues. Between the trimmed V and J ends, which lost 3 bases and 11 bases, there was a span of 19 bases. CDR1 is SQVTM, CDR2 ANQGSEA, per germline. CDR3 protein: CSVDTDRAGEQYF. The CDR3, as DNA: TGCAGCGTTGATACGGACAGGGCGGGAGAGCAGTACTTC.

This clone was detected a few times. This rearrangement joins TRBV30 to TRBJ1-1; D not certain. This CDR3 comprises 17 residues. The ends were cut back, 0 bases at V and 0 bases at J, with 17 bases in the middle. In germline, CDR1 is GTSNPN, CDR2 SVGIG (reference sequence). The CDR3 loop reads CAWSVRKGRVVNTEAFF. CDR3 DNA: TGTGCCTGGAGTGTACGAAAGGGAAGGGTAGTGAACACTGAAGCTTTCTTT.

A single count supports this clone. CDR3 DNA: TGTGCCAGCAGCCAAGGAGACAGGGGGCTCTACAATGAGCAGTTCTTC. Amino acids: CASSQGDRGLYNEQFF. The V gene is TRBV4-2, the J gene TRBJ2-1; TRBD1 matches 10 bases. CDR3 length: 16 amino acids. Germline CDR1 LGHNA, CDR2 YNFKEQ. V was pared by 1 base and J by 3 bases, with 3 bases of the junction left unmatched.

This clone was counted only a few times. The chain has TRBV5-1 and TRBJ2-2; 7 nucleotides line up with TRBD2. The CDR3 is 14 amino acids. The V segment lost 7 bases and the J segment 9 bases; nucleotides outside the gene matches: 12. Germline values: CDR1 SGHRS, CDR2 YFSETQ. DNA for the CDR3: TGCGCCAGCTACGAAGCGGGACCTCGGCGGGAGCTGTTTTTT. This translates into CASYEAGPRRELFF.

Many counts were recorded for this clone. CDR3 amino acids: CATLQGANTEAFF. The DNA of the CDR3 is TGTGCCACCTTACAGGGGGCGAACACTGAAGCTTTCTTT. The V and J genes are TRBV18 and TRBJ1-1; 9 bases are a match to TRBD1. J gave up 1 base and V 10 bases, and 4 bases lay outside the gene matches. This CDR3 is built from 13 residues. Looked up from germline, CDR1 is KGHSH and CDR2 is LQKENI.

The chain recombines TRBV9 with TRBJ2-3; the match to TRBD1 covers 9 bases. Germline CDR1 is SGDLS and CDR2 is YYNGEE. The CDR3 is 18 residues long. J was trimmed by 1 base and V by 3 bases; bases with no gene match: 12. The CDR3 DNA reads as TGTGCCAGCAGCGAGAGGACAGGGGCATTAAGAGGCACAGATACGCAGTATTTT. Its protein is CASSERTGALRGTDTQYF.

The table lists this clone with a few counts. V and J are TRBV9 and TRBJ1-2; D is uncertain. CDR3 length: 16 residues. CDR1 and CDR2 (germline): SGDLS, YYNGEE. Trimming cost V 0 bases and J 0 bases, with 12 bases left between them. The CDR3 is CASSVDPGPPNYGYTF. As DNA, the CDR3 is TGTGCCAGCAGCGTAGATCCGGGCCCCCCTAACTATGGCTACACCTTC.

The sample holds a few counts of this clone. The V and J genes are TRBV29-1 and TRBJ2-7; D is undetermined. CDR3 length equals 11 residues. The ends were cut back, 7 bases at V and 5 bases at J, with 12 bases in the middle. Per the germline V gene, CDR1 is SQVTM and CDR2 is ANQGSEA. Here the CDR3 reads CSAAEVHEQYF. In DNA form, the CDR3 reads TGCAGCGCCGCTGAGGTCCACGAGCAGTACTTC.

The V and J genes are TRBV25-1 and TRBJ2-7, with D possibly TRBD2 on 6 matching bases. Trimming took 4 bases from V and 6 from J, leaving 13 bases between them. Germline V lookup: CDR1 MGHDK, CDR2 SYGVNS. The CDR3 consists of 13 residues. CDR3 coding DNA: TGTGCCAGCAGTGGTCTTGGAGGGGCCGAGCAGTACTTC. It encodes CASSGLGGAEQYF.

This chain uses TRBV30 with TRBJ1-2, with 7 nucleotides matching TRBD1. This CDR3 is built from 12 residues. Trimming removed 1 base from V and 8 bases from J; junction bases left unmatched: 4. CDR1 GTSNPN and CDR2 SVGIG come from the germline V gene (reference sequence). CDR3 sequence (DNA): TGTGCCTGGAGTGGACAGGGCTGGGGCTACACCTTC. Protein: CAWSGQGWGYTF.

The chain links TRBV2 to TRBJ1-2, with 7 bases lining up with TRBD1. This CDR3 region has 13 residues. Trimming at V came to 5 bases and at J to 5 bases, leaving 5 bases not matched to a gene. Germline V gene sequence: CDR1 SNHLY, CDR2 FYNNEI. CDR3 DNA sequence: TGTGCCAGCAGTTGGGACAGCCGGTATGGCTACACCTTC. Amino acids: CASSWDSRYGYTF.

Concerning this clone: A junction boundary mismatches the germline segment, possibly from a read error. The chain joins TRBV4-1 to TRBJ1-1; D is unresolved. This CDR3 has 14 residues. CDR1 and CDR2 (germline): MGHRA, YSYEKL. The CDR3 sequence: CASSQDQVGTEAFF. The CDR3, as DNA: TGCGCCAGCAGCCAAGATCAGGTTGGCACTGAGGCTTTCTTT.

This clone has more than one count but fewer than ten. This chain joins TRBV6-6 and TRBJ1-6, with 7 nucleotides matching TRBD1. The CDR3 sequence is 12 residues long. V dropped 5 bases and J dropped 10; count of bases not matched to a gene: 2. The V gene's germline CDR1 is MNHNY and CDR2 SVGAGI (reference sequence). The CDR3 DNA reads as TGTGCCAGCAGTAGACAGGGATCACCCCTCCACTTT. It is translated as CASSRQGSPLHF.

This clone was found a few times. The chain links TRBV18 to TRBJ1-4; weak D call: TRBD1 (6 bases). Trimming took 6 bases from V and 5 from J, leaving 16 bases between them. The CDR3 has 15 residues. Germline loops: CDR1 KGHSH, CDR2 LQKENI. CDR3 amino acids: CASSKKDSRNEKLFF. The CDR3 DNA is TGTGCCAGCTCGAAAAAGGACAGTAGGAATGAAAAACTGTTTTTT.

This clone was detected only once. The V gene is TRBV5-6, the J gene TRBJ2-2; 8 bases align to TRBD2. The length of the CDR3 is 16 residues. The germline gives CDR1 SGHDT, CDR2 YYEEEE. Losses at the gene ends were 2 bases for V and 2 bases for J; bases not matched to a gene: 5. The CDR3 is CASSFELAVNTGELFF. Written as DNA, the CDR3 is TGTGCCAGCAGCTTCGAACTAGCGGTTAACACCGGGGAGCTGTTTTTT.

The sample holds one count of this clone. The CDR3 DNA reads TGTGCCAGCAGCCCAGACCTAGCGAATCTATTCTTC. Protein: CASSPDLANLFF. The chain has TRBV7-2 and TRBJ2-1, with D maybe TRBD2 (6 bases). V lost 5 bases, J lost 16 bases, and 18 bases lay in between. The CDR3 spans 12 residues. Per germline, CDR1 SGHTA and CDR2 FQGNSA.

V usage is TRBV30 and J usage is TRBJ2-2; 8 bases fit TRBD1. V trimming: 3 bases; J trimming: 0 bases; junction bases outside the gene matches: 0. Looked up from germline, CDR1 is GTSNPN and CDR2 is SVGIG (reference sequence). The length of the CDR3 is 14 residues. This CDR3 reads CAWRTGANTGELFF. CDR3 in DNA: TGTGCCTGGAGGACAGGGGCGAACACCGGGGAGCTGTTTTTT.

The J gene is TRBJ1-5, the V gene TRBV5-1, with D possibly TRBD1 on 6 matching bases. Germline lookup yields CDR1 SGHRS and CDR2 YFSETQ. V lost 4 bases and J 6 bases, leaving 14 bases between the germline ends. This CDR3 is built from 14 residues. The CDR3 here is CASSPRGGLQPQHF. In nucleotides, the CDR3 is TGCGCCAGCAGCCCTCGGGGGGGCCTTCAGCCCCAGCATTTT.

The sample holds many counts of this clone. The J gene is TRBJ1-1, the V gene TRBV9, with a weak D call TRBD1 (6 bases). The V end was cut by 3 bases, the J end by 0 bases, with 9 bases between. This CDR3 region has 14 residues. Germline V gives CDR1 SGDLS, CDR2 YYNGEE. CDR3 sequence: CASSAGQMNTEAFF. The DNA for the CDR3 is TGTGCCAGCAGCGCAGGACAGATGAACACTGAAGCTTTCTTT.

This clone was seen a handful of times. This sample includes further DNA sequences coding for the same CDR3. The chain couples TRBV5-5 to TRBJ1-2, with D unclear. The CDR3 totals 12 residues. Germline-derived CDR1 and CDR2 are SGHKS and YYEKEE (reference sequence). V was trimmed by 4 bases and J by 7 bases, leaving 11 bases between them. The CDR3 loop reads CASSPDGGGYTF. CDR3 coding DNA: TGTGCCAGCAGCCCGGACGGTGGTGGCTACACCTTC. Using reference TRBV5-5 and TRBJ1-2 for the parts outside the CDR3, the full variable domain is DAGVTQSPTHLIKTRGQQVTLRCSPISGHKSVSWYQQVLGQGPQFIFQYYEKEERGRGNFPDRFSARQFPNYSSELNVNALLLGDSALYLCASSPDGGGYTFGSGTRLTVV.

The chain is built from TRBV29-1 and TRBJ2-1; D unclear. Trimming removed 4 bases at V and 0 bases at J, with 7 bases between. Germline V gene lookup returns CDR1 SQVTM and CDR2 ANQGSEA. The CDR3 totals 13 residues. Here the CDR3 DNA reads TGCAGCGTTGTCCGAAGCTCCTACAATGAGCAGTTCTTC. Translated: CSVVRSSYNEQFF.

The V gene is TRBV9, the J gene TRBJ2-1; no clear D. CDR3 length: 17 amino acids. V lost 3 bases, J lost 0 bases, and 16 bases lay in between. Germline CDR1 SGDLS, CDR2 YYNGEE. The CDR3 DNA follows: TGTGCCAGCAGCGCCCTCCCCTACTTGAGCTCCTACAATGAGCAGTTCTTC. Protein product: CASSALPYLSSYNEQFF.

This clone was seen many times. V usage is TRBV14 and J usage is TRBJ2-3; tentatively, D is TRBD2 (5 bases). The CDR3 consists of 16 residues. V was shortened by 0 bases and J by 2 bases, with 12 bases between the two germline ends. Looked up from germline, CDR1 is SGHDN and CDR2 is FVKESK. CDR3 nucleotide sequence: TGTGCCAGCAGCCAAGACAGGACTTACAACACAGATACGCAGTATTTT. It translates to CASSQDRTYNTDTQYF. Supplemented by reference TRBV14 and TRBJ2-3, the full variable domain reads EAGVTQFPSHSVIEKGQTVTLRCDPISGHDNLYWYRRVMGKEIKFLLHFVKESKQDESGMPNNRFLAERTGGTYSTLKVQPAELEDSGVYFCASSQDRTYNTDTQYFGPGTRLTVL.

The chain recombines TRBV7-2 with TRBJ1-5; D is unresolved. V was cut by 1 base and J by 4 bases, with 11 bases left in between. Germline V gene sequence: CDR1 SGHTA, CDR2 FQGNSA. The CDR3 totals 15 residues. The CDR3 protein is CASSLGSNLNQPQHF. The CDR3 DNA sequence: TGTGCCAGCAGCTTAGGCAGCAATTTAAATCAGCCCCAGCATTTT. Supplemented by reference TRBV7-2 and TRBJ1-5, the full variable domain reads GAGVSQSPSNKVTEKGKDVELRCDPISGHTALYWYRQSLGQGLEFLIYFQGNSAPDKSGLPSDRFSAERTGGSVSTLTIQRTQQEDSAVYLCASSLGSNLNQPQHFGDGTRLSIL.

J is TRBJ2-7 and V is TRBV6-6; D call uncertain. This CDR3 comprises 13 residues. V lost 6 bases and J 4 bases, leaving 13 bases between the germline ends. From germline, CDR1 is MNHNY and CDR2 SVGAGI (reference sequence). The CDR3 DNA is TGTGCCAGCAGCCGCGGAAACCAATACGAGCAGTACTTC. Translated: CASSRGNQYEQYF.

This sequence joins TRBV7-8 and TRBJ1-6; unclear D gene. V lost 1 base and J 3 bases, leaving 4 bases between the germline ends. Germline V gives CDR1 SGHVS, CDR2 FQNEAQ. This CDR3 has 14 amino acids. In nucleotides, the CDR3 is TGTGCCAGCAGCTTAGGGGGCTATAATTCACCCCTCCACTTT. Its protein product is CASSLGGYNSPLHF.